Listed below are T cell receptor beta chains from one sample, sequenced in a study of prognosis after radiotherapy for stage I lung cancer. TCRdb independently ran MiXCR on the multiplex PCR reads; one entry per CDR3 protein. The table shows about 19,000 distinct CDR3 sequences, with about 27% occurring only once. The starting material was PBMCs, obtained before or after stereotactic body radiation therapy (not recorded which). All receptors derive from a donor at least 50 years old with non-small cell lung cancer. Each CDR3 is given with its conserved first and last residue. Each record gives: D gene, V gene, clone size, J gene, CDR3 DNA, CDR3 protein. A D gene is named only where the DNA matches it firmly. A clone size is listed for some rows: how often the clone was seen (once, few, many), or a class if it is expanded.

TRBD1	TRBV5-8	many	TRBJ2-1	TGTGCCAGCAGCCCGGACAGGGTCAATGAGCAGTTCTTC	CASSPDRVNEQFF
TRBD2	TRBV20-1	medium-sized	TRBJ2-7	TGCAGTGTTCCTACTAGCGGGAGCCACGAGCAGTACTTC	CSVPTSGSHEQYF
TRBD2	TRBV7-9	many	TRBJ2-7	TGTGCCAGCAGCAAGGGACTAGCGGGAGGGCCTCGGGAGCAGTACTTC	CASSKGLAGGPREQYF
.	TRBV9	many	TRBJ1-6	TGTGCCAGCAGCCCAACAGGGCTCGGGTCACCCCTCCACTTT	CASSPTGLGSPLHF
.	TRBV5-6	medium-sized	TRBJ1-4	TGTGCCAGCAGCTTTATTCGGGACACAACTAATGAAAAACTGTTTTTT	CASSFIRDTTNEKLFF
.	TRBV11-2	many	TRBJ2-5	TGTGCCAGCAGCTTTAGCGGATTCATACAAGAGACCCAGTACTTC	CASSFSGFIQETQYF
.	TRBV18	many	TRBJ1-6	TGTGCCAGCTCACCGGGAGAGGTTCCTAATTCACCCCTCCACTTT	CASSPGEVPNSPLHF
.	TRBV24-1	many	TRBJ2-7	TGTGCCACCAGCAGTACCCGGCGGTCCTACGAGCAGTACTTC	CATSSTRRSYEQYF
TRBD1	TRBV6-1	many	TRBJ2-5	TGTGCCAGCAGCCGCAATTCCGGGACAGGGCTTGAAGAGACCCAGTACTTC	CASSRNSGTGLEETQYF
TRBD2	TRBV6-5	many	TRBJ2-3	TGTGCCAGCAGTTGGACTAGCGGGGGAGATACGCAGTATTTT	CASSWTSGGDTQYF
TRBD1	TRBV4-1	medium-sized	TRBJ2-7	TGCGCCAGCAGCCGCGAGACAGGGGAATACTACGAGCAGTACTTC	CASSRETGEYYEQYF
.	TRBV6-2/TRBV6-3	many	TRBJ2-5	TGTGCCAGCAGTTACTCTGGCGTTCGGGAGACCCAGTACTTC	CASSYSGVRETQYF
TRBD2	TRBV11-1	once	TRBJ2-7	TGTGCCAGCAGCTTAGATGAAATAGCGGGAGTAGGCGAGCAGTACTTC	CASSLDEIAGVGEQYF
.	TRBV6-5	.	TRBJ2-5	TGTGCCAGCATTACCCGAGATATCGGGACCCAAGAGACCCAGTACTTC	CASITRDIGTQETQYF
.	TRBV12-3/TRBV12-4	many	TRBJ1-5	TGTGCCAGCAAGGATAGCGACAATCAGCCCCAGCATTTT	CASKDSDNQPQHF
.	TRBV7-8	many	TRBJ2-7	TGTGCCAGCAGCATAGTTGGGGACGAGCAGTACTTC	CASSIVGDEQYF
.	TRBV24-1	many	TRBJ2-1	TGTGCCACCACGGACAGGGAGGGTGAGCAGTTCTTC	CATTDREGEQFF
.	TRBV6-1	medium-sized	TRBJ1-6	TGTGCCAGCAGCTCGGACGGTGTACGCTCACCCCTCCACTTT	CASSSDGVRSPLHF
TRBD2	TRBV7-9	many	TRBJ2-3	TGTGCCAGCAGCCCGCGGACTAGCGGAGACTACACAGATACGCAGTATTTT	CASSPRTSGDYTDTQYF
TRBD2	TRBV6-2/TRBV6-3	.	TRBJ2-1	TGTGCCGGCAGAGGGGCGACTAGCGGGAGGGCCTACGATGAGCAGTTCTTC	CAGRGATSGRAYDEQFF
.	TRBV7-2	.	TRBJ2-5	TGTGCCAGCAGCCAAAGAGAGTTGGCTCAGCAGACCCAGTACTTC	CASSQRELAQQTQYF
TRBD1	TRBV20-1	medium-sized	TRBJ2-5	TGCAGTGCTAGAGGGGGACAGGGGGTACAGACCCAGTACTTC	CSARGGQGVQTQYF
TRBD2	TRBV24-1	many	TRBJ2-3	TGTGCCACCAGTGACCAGACTAGCGGAGACACAGATACGCAGTATTTT	CATSDQTSGDTDTQYF
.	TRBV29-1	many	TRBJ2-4	TGCAGCGTTGCGGGCGAGGACACGGATATAGCCAAAAACATTCAGTACTTC	CSVAGEDTDIAKNIQYF
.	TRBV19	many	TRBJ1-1	TGTGCCAGAAGCGGGTTAGTGGACACTGAAGCTTTCTTT	CARSGLVDTEAFF
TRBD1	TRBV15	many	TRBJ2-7	TGTGCCACCAGCAAGGGGACAGGGGGCTCGTACGAGCAGTACTTC	CATSKGTGGSYEQYF
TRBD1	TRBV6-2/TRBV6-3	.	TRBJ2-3	TGTGCCAGCAGACAAGGCCCAAGGACAGGACGCACAGATACGCAGTATTTT	CASRQGPRTGRTDTQYF